This entry describes one TCR beta chain. A second PCR, run for about 7 to 11 cycles, used a sample-barcoded 5' primer plus a J-beta primer mix. Template switching added a 12-random-nucleotide identifier to every cDNA molecule. TCRdb re-called the 5' RACE reads with MiXCR, one entry per CDR3 protein. The repertoire has about 1 million distinct CDR3 sequences, under 55% of them found once; the top ten carry over 15%. This specimen belongs to a study of blood T cells in healthy people across ages. Caucasian, healthy and from Russia, the donors were aged between about 6 and 90. Looked up from germline, CDR1 is MGHDK and CDR2 is SYGVNS. The CDR3 sequence is 16 residues long. Deletions cut 3 bases from V and 2 bases from J, with 14 bases between.

The sequencing input was blood. The chain is built from TRBV25-1 and TRBJ1-5; possible D gene TRBD1, 6 bases. The clonotype comes from a woman in her fifties or sixties in good health. CDR3 residues: CASSDGHRERNQPQHF. In nucleotides, the CDR3 is TGTGCCAGCAGTGATGGGCACAGGGAGCGCAATCAGCCCCAGCATTTT.